This T cell receptor beta chain is from a study of blood T cell repertoires in COVID-19. Generated by immunoSEQ multiplex PCR, the TCRdb table keeps only in-frame clones and is missing some. The sample carries tens of thousands of clones, roughly 84% recorded once. This CDR3 comprises 16 residues. With 5 bases removed from V and 2 bases from J, the gap between germline ends came to 19 bases. Germline V gene sequence: CDR1 SGHVS, CDR2 FQNEAQ. This clone was observed a few times. This chain uses TRBV7-8 with TRBJ2-7; maybe TRBD2 (6 bases). Sequenced: peripheral blood. The sequence derives from a human donor in a cohort sampled during active COVID-19. CDR3 in DNA: TGTGCCAGCAGCGTATACCGGGTCCCGGGGGCCTACGAGCAGTACTTC. Translation gives CASSVYRVPGAYEQYF.